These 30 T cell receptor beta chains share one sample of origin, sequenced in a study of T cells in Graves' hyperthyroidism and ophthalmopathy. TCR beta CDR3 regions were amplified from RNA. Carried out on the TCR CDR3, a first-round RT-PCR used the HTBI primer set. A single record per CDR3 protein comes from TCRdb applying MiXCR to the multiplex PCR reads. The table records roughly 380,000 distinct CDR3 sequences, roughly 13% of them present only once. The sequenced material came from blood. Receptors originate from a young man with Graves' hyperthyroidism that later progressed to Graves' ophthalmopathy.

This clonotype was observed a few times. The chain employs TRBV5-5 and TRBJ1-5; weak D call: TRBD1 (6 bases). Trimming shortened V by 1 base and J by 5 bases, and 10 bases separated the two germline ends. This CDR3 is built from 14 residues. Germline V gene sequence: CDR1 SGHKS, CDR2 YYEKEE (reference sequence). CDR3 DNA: TGTGCCAGCAGCTTGACAGGGACGGATCAGCCCCAGCATTTT. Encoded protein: CASSLTGTDQPQHF.

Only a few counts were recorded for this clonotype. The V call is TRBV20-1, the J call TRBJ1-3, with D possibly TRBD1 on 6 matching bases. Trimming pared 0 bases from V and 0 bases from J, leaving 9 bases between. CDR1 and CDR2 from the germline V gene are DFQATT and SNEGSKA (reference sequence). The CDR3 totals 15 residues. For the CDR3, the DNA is TGCAGTGCTAGAGATCGACAGGTCTCTGGAAACACCATATATTTT. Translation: CSARDRQVSGNTIYF.

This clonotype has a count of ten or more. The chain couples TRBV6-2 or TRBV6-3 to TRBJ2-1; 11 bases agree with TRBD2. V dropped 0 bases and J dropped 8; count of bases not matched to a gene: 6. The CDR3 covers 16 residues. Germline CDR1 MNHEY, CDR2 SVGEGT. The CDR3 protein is CASSYSITSGGHEQFF. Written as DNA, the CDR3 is TGTGCCAGCAGTTACTCGATTACTAGCGGGGGACATGAGCAGTTCTTC.

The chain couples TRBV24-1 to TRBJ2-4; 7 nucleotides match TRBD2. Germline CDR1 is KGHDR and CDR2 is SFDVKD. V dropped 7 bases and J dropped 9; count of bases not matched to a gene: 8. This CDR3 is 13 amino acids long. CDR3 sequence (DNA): TGTGCCACCAGCGGGGGGAAGGGTGGCATTCAGTACTTC. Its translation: CATSGGKGGIQYF.

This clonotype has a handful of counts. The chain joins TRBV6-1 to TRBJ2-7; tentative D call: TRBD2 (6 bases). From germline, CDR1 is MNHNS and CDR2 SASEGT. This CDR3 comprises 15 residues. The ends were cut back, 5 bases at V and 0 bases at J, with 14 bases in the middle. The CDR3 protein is CASSPFAGSSYEQYF. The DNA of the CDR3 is TGTGCCAGCAGTCCTTTCGCCGGGAGCTCCTACGAGCAGTACTTC.

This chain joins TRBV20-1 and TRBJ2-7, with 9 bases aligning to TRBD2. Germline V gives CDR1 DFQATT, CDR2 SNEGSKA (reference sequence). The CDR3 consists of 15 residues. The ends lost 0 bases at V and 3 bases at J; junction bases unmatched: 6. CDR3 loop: CSARDFSGGIYEQYF. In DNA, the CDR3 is TGCAGTGCTAGAGATTTTAGCGGGGGTATCTACGAGCAGTACTTC.

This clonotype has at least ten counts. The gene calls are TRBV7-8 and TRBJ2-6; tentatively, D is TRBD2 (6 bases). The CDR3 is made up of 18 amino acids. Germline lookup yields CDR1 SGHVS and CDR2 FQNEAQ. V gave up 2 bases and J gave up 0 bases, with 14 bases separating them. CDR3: CASSLPGLDFSGANVLTF. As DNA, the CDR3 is TGTGCCAGCAGCTTACCGGGACTGGACTTCTCTGGGGCCAACGTCCTGACTTTC.

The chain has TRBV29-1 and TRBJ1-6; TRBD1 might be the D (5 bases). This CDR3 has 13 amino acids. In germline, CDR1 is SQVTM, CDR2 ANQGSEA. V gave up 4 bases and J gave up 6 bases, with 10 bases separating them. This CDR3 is CSVGTRPNSPLHF. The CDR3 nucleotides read TGCAGCGTTGGGACAAGACCTAATTCACCCCTCCACTTT. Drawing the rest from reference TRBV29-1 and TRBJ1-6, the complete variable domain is SAVISQKPSRDICQRGTSLTIQCQVDSQVTMMFWYRQQPGQSLTLIATANQGSEATYESGFVIDKFPISRPNLTFSTLTVSNMSPEDSSIYLCSVGTRPNSPLHFGNGTRLTVT.

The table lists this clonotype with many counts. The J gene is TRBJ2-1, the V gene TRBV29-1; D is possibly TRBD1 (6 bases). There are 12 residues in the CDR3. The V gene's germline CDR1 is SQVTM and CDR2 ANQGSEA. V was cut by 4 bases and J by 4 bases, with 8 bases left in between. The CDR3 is CSVGDIYNEQFF. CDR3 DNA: TGCAGCGTTGGGGACATTTACAATGAGCAGTTCTTC.

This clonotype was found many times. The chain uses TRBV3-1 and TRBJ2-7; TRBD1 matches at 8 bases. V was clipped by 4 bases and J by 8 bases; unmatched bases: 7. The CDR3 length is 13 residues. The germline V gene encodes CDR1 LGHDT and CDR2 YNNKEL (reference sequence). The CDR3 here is CASSLGQGRQQYF. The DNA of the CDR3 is TGTGCCAGCAGCCTCGGACAGGGAAGGCAGCAGTACTTC.

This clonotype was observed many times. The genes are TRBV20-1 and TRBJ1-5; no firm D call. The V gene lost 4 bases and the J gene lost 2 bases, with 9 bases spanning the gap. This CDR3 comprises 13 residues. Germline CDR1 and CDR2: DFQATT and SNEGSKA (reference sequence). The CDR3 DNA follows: TGCAGTGCTAAGAAATGGGGCAATCAGCCCCAGCATTTT. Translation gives CSAKKWGNQPQHF.

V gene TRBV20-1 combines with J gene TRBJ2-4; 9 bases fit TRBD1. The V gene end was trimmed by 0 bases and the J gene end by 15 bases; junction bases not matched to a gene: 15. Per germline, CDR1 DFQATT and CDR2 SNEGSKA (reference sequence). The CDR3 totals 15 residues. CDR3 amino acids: CSARDGSRDRALGYF. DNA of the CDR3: TGCAGTGCTAGAGACGGAAGCCGGGACAGGGCCCTTGGGTACTTC.

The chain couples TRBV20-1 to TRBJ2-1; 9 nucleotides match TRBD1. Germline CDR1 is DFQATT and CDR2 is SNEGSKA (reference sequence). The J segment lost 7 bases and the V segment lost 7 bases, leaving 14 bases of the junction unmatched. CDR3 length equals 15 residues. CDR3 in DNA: TGCAGTGTCCGACCGGACAGGGGAAATTGGAATGAGCAGTTCTTC. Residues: CSVRPDRGNWNEQFF.

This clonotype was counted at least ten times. In DNA form, the CDR3 reads TGTGCCAGCAGTTTATCTGGACGTCTCGAAGGCGGGGAGCTGTTTTTT. Encoded protein: CASSLSGRLEGGELFF. The rearrangement links TRBV28 to TRBJ2-2; D not certain. V was pared by 1 base and J by 7 bases, with 16 bases between. The CDR3 totals 16 residues. Germline-derived CDR1 and CDR2 are MDHEN and SYDVKM. Supplemented by reference TRBV28 and TRBJ2-2, the full variable domain reads DVKVTQSSRYLVKRTGEKVFLECVQDMDHENMFWYRQDPGLGLRLIYFSYDVKMKEKGDIPEGYSVSREKKERFSLILESASTNQTSMYLCASSLSGRLEGGELFFGEGSRLTVL.

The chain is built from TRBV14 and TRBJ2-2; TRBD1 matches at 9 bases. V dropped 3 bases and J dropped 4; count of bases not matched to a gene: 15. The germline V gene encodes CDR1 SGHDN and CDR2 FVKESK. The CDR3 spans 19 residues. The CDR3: CASSHIPGTGPESTGELFF. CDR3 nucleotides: TGTGCCAGCAGCCACATTCCTGGGACAGGGCCCGAGAGCACCGGGGAGCTGTTTTTT. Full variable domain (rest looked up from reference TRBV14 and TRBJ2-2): EAGVTQFPSHSVIEKGQTVTLRCDPISGHDNLYWYRRVMGKEIKFLLHFVKESKQDESGMPNNRFLAERTGGTYSTLKVQPAELEDSGVYFCASSHIPGTGPESTGELFFGEGSRLTVL.

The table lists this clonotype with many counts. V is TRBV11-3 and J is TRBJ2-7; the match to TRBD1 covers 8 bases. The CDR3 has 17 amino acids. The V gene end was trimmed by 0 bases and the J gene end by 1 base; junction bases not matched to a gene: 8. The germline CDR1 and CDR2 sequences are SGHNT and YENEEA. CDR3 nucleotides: TGTGCCAGCAGCTTAGATCGGTGGGACAGGAGTTCCTACGAGCAGTACTTC. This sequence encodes CASSLDRWDRSSYEQYF.

In DNA, the CDR3 is TGCGCCAGCAGCTTGGGGACAGGGGTTGGAGAGACCCAGTACTTC. As protein: CASSLGTGVGETQYF. The chain combines TRBV5-1 with TRBJ2-5; 9 bases agree with TRBD1. CDR1 is SGHRS and CDR2 is YFSETQ in the germline V gene. The J segment lost 4 bases and the V segment lost 0 bases, leaving 4 bases of the junction unmatched. This CDR3 spans 15 amino acids. The full variable domain, completed using reference TRBV5-1 and TRBJ2-5, is KAGVTQTPRYLIKTRGQQVTLSCSPISGHRSVSWYQQTPGQGLQFLFEYFSETQRNKGNFPGRFSGRQFSNSRSEMNVSTLELGDSALYLCASSLGTGVGETQYFGPGTRLLVL.

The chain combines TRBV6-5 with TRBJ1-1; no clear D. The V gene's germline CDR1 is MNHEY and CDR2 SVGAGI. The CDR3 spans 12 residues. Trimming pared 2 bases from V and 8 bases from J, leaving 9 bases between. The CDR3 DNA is TGTGCCAGCAGTTACCAAGGACCCGAAGCTTTCTTT. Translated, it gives CASSYQGPEAFF.

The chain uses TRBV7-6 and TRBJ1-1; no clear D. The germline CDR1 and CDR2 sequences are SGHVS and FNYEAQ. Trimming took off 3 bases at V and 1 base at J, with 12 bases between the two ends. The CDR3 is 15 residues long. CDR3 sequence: CASSLFTSGNTEAFF. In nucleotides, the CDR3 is TGTGCCAGCAGCTTGTTTACCAGTGGGAACACTGAAGCTTTCTTT.

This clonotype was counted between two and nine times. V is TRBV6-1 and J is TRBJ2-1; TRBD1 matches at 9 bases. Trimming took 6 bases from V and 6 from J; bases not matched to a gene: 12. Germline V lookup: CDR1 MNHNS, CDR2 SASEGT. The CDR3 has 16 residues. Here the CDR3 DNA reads TGTGCCAGCAGGACGACTGAAGGGACAGGGTCCAATGAGCAGTTCTTC. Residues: CASRTTEGTGSNEQFF.

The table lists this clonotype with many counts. CDR3 amino acids: CASSYSRTGTGGYTF. In DNA, the CDR3 is TGTGCCAGCAGTTACTCGAGGACAGGGACAGGTGGCTACACCTTC. The chain joins TRBV6-2 or TRBV6-3 to TRBJ1-2; 8 bases map to TRBD1. The CDR3 totals 15 residues. Germline lookup yields CDR1 MNHEY and CDR2 SVGEGT. J lost 7 bases, V lost 0 bases, and 7 bases had no gene match.

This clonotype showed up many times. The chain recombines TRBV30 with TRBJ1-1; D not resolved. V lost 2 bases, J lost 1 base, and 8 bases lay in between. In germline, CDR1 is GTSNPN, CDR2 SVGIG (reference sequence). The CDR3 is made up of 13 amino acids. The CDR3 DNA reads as TGTGCCTGGAGTCAGGCAGGGAACACTGAAGCTTTCTTT. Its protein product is CAWSQAGNTEAFF.

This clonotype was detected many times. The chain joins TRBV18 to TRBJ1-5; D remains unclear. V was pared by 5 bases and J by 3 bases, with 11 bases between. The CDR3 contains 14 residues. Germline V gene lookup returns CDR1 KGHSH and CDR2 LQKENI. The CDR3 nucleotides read TGTGCCAGCTCAATTACCGGCAACAATCAGCCCCAGCATTTT. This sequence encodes CASSITGNNQPQHF.

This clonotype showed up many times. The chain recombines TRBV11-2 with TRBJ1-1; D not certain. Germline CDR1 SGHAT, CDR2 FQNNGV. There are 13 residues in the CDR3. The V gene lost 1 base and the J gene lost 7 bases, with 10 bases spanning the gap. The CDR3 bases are TGTGCCAGCAGCTTAGCGGGTCTCCATGAAGCTTTCTTT. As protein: CASSLAGLHEAFF.

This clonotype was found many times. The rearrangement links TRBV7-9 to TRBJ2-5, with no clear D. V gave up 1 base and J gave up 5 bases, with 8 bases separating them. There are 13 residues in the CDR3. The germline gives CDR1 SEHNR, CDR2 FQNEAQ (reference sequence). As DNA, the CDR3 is TGTGCCAGCAGCTTAGTGGAGTTGGAGACCCAGTACTTC. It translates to CASSLVELETQYF.

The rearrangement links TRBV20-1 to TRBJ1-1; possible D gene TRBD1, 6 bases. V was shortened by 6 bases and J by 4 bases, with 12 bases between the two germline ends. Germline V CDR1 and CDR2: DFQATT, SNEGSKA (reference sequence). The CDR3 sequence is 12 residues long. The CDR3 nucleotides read TGCAGTGCGGATCAGGGGAGCACTGAAGCTTTCTTT. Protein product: CSADQGSTEAFF.

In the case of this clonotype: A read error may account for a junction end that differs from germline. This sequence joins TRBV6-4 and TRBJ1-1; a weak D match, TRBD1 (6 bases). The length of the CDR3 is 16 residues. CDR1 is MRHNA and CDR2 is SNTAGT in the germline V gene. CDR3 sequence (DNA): TGTGCCAGCAGTGATCATGGTGGGGGCGAGCCCTCTGAAGCTTCCTTT. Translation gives CASSDHGGGEPSEASF.

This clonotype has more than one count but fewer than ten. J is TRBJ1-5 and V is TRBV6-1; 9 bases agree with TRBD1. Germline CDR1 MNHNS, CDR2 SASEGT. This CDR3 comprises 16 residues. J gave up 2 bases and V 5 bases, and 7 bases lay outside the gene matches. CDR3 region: CASSSPTGGGNQPQHF. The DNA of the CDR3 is TGTGCCAGCAGTTCCCCGACAGGGGGAGGCAATCAGCCCCAGCATTTT.

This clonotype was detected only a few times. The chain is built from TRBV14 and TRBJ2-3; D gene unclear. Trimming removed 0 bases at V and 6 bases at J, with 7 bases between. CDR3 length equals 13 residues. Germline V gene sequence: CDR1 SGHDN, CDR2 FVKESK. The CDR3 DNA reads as TGTGCCAGCAGCCAAGAAATAGGGGATACGCAGTATTTT. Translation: CASSQEIGDTQYF.

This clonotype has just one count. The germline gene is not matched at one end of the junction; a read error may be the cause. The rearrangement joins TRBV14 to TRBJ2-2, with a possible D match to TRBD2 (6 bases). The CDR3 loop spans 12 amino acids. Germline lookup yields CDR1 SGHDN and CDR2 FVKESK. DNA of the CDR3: TGTGCCAGCAGCCAAGAAGGAGGGGAACTGTTTTTT. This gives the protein CASSQEGGELFF.